This entry describes one T cell receptor (beta chain). Antigen: not known. This sample is drawn from a study of T cell responses to AZD1222 COVID-19 vaccine. The ends were cut back, 3 bases at V and 0 bases at J, with 6 bases in the middle. The CDR3 is made up of 13 amino acids. Germline V CDR1 and CDR2: SGHRS, YFSETQ. Study results and caveats: Vaccination with two AZD1222 doses was followed by a rise in Spike-specific TCR breadth and depth. White British people made up most donors, females outnumbered males, and clonal diversity was possibly underestimated. Spike as a whole was targeted by vaccine-associated CD4 TCRs, dominant at 160-218 and 743-854.

Produced via immunoSEQ multiplex PCR; TCRdb's table is partial and in-frame only. The table lists 130,000 or so clones, roughly 85% of them singletons. The clonotype was recovered from an adult who received the MenACWY meningococcal vaccine as a control. The chain has TRBV5-1 and TRBJ2-5; tentatively, D is TRBD1 (5 bases). The specimen comprised peripheral blood, sampled 28 days after the second dose of the MenACWY control vaccine. CDR3 bases: TGCGCCAGCAGCTCGGACAACCAAGAGACCCAGTACTTC. Translation gives CASSSDNQETQYF.